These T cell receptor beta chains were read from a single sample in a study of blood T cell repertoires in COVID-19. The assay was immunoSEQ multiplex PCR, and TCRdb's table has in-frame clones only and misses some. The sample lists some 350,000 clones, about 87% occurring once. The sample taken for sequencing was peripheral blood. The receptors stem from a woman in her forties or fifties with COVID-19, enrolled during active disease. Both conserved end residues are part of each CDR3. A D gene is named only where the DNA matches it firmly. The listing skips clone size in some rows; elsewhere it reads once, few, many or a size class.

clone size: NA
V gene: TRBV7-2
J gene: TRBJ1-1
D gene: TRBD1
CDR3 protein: CASSLPDRGAAFF
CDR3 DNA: TGTGCCAGCAGCCTACCGGACAGGGGGGCGGCTTTCTTT

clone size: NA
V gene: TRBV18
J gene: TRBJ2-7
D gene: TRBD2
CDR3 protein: CASSPVTSGLFGYEQYF
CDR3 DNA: TGTGCCAGCTCACCAGTCACTAGCGGGCTCTTCGGGTACGAGCAGTACTTC

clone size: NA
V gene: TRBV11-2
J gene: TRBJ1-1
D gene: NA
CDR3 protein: CASSFYSTEAFF
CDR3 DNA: TGTGCCAGCAGCTTTTACAGCACTGAAGCTTTCTTT

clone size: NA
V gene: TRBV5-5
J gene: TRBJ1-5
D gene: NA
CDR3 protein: CASSAGIRTGQPQHF
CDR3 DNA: TGTGCCAGCAGCGCCGGGATTAGAACGGGTCAGCCCCAGCATTTT

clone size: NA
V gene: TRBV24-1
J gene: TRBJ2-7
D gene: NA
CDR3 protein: CATSDPGSSYEQYF
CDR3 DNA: TGTGCCACCAGTGATCCAGGTAGCTCCTACGAGCAGTACTTC

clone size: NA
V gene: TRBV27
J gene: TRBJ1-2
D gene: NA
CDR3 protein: CASSGLGYGYTF
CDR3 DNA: TGTGCCAGCAGCGGGTTAGGCTATGGCTACACCTTC

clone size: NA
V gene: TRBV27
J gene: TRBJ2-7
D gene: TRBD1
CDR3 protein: CASRTRDRGSYEQYF
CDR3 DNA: TGTGCCAGCAGAACCCGGGACAGGGGATCGTACGAGCAGTACTTC

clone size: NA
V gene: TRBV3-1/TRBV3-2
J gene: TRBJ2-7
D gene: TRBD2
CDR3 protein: CASSMTSGSKYEQYF
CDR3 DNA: TGTGCCAGCAGTATGACTAGCGGGTCTAAGTACGAGCAGTACTTC

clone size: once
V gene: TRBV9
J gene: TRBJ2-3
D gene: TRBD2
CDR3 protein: CASSVSTGTSGWADTQYF
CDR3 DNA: TGTGCCAGCAGCGTATCAACCGGGACTAGCGGATGGGCAGATACGCAGTATTTT

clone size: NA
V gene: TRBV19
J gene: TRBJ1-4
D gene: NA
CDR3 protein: CASSTQGNEKLFF
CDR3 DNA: TGTGCCAGTAGTACACAGGGCAATGAAAAACTGTTTTTT